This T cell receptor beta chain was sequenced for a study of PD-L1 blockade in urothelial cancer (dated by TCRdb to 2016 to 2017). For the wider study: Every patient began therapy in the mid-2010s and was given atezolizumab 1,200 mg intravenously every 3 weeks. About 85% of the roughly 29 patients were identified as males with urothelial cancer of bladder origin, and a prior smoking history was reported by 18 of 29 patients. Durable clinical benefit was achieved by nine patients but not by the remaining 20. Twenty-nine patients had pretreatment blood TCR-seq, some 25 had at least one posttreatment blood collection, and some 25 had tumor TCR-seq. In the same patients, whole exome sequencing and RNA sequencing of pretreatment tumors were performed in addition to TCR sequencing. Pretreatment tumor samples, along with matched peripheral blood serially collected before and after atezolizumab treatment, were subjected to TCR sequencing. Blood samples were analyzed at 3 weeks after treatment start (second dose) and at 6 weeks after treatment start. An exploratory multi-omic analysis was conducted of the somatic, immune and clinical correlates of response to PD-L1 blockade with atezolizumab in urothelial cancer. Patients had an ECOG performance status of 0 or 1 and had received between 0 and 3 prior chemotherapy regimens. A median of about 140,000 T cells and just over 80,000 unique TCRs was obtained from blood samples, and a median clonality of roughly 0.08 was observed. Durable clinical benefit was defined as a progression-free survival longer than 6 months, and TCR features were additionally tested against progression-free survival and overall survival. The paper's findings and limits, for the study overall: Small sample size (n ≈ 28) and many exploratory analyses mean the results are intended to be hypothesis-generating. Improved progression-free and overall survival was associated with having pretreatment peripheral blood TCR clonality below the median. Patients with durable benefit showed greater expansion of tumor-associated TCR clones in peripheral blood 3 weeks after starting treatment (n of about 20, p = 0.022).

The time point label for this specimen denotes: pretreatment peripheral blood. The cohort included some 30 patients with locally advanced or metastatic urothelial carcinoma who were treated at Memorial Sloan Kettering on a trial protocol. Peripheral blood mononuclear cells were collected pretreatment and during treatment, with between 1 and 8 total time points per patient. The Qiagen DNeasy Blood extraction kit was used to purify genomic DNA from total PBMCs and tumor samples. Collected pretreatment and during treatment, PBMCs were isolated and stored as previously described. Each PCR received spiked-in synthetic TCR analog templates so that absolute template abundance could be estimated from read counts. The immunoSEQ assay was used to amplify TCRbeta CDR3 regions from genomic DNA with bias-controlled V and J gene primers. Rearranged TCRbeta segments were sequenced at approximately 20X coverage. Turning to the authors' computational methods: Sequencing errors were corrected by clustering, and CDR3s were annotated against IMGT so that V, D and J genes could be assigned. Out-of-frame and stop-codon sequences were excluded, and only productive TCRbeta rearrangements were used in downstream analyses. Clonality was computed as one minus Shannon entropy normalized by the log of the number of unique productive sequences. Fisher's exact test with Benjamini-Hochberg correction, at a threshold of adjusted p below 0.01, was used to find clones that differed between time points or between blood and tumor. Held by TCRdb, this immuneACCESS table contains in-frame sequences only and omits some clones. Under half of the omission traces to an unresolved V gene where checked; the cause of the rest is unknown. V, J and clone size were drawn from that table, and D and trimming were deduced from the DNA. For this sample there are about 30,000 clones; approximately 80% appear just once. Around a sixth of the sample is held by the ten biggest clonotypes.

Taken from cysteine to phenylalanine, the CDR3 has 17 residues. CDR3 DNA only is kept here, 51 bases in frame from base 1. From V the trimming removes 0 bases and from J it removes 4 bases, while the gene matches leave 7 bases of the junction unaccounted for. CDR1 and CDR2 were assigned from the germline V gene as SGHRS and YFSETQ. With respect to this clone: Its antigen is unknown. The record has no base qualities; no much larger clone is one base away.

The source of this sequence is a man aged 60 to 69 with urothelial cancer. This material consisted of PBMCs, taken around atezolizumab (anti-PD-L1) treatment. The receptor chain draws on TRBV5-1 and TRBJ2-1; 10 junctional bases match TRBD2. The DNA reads TGCGCCAGCAGCTTGGATCCGGGGACTAGCGAATACAATGAGCAGTTCTTC. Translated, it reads CASSLDPGTSEYNEQFF.